This TCR beta chain is drawn from a study of T cell responses to AZD1222 COVID-19 vaccine. Overall study context: Analysis merged second doses at about 4 or about 12 weeks. The study's findings and limits: Clonal diversity was possibly underestimated, and the donors were mostly white British, with more females. Along spike, vaccine-associated CD4 TCRs were found throughout, with dominance at 160-218 and 743-854. No repertoire was sampled before or during the peak T cell response, only after it.

To note about this clone: Antigen: not known.

Some clones are missing from TCRdb's copy, which holds only in-frame ones; the method was immunoSEQ multiplex PCR. The sample has about 160,000 clones; 88% are singletons. V gave up 0 bases and J gave up 0 bases, with 6 bases separating them. The CDR3 extends over 15 amino acids. Germline V gene data show CDR1 as SNHLY and CDR2 as FYNNEI. This sequence joins TRBV2 and TRBJ1-5; the D is unclear. Source: peripheral blood, taken on day 0 of AZD1222 vaccination. The receptor was isolated from an adult in good health. The CDR3 loop reads CASSEARLSNQPQHF. The DNA of the CDR3 is TGTGCCAGCAGTGAAGCGCGGCTTAGCAATCAGCCCCAGCATTTT.